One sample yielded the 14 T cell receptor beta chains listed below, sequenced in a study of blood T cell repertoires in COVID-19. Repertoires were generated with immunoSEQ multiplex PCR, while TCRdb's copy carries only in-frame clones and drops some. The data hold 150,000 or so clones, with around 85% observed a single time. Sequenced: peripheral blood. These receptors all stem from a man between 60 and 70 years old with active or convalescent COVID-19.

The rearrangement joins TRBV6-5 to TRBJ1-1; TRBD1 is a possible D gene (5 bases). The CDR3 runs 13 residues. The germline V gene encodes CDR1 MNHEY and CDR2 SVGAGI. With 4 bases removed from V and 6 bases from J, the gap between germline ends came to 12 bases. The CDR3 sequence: CASSWGGGAEAFF. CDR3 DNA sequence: TGTGCCAGCAGTTGGGGGGGTGGCGCTGAAGCTTTCTTT.

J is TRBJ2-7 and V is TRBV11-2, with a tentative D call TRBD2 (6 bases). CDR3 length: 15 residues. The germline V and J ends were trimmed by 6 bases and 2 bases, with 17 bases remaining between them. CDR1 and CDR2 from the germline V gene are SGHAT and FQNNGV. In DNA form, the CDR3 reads TGTGCCAGCAGTCCCGGGAGCCTCATGACCTACGAGCAGTACTTC. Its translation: CASSPGSLMTYEQYF.

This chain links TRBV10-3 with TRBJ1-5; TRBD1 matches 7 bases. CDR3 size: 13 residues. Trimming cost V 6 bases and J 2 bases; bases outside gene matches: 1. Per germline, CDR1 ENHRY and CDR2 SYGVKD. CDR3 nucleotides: TGTGCCATCAGAGGGACAGGCAATCAGCCCCAGCATTTT. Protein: CAIRGTGNQPQHF.

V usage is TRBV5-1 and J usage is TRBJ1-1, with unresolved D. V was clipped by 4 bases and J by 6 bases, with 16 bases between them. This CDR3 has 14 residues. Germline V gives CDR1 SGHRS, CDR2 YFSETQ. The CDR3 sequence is CASSPSIGQAEAFF. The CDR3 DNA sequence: TGCGCCAGCAGCCCCTCTATCGGCCAGGCTGAAGCTTTCTTT.

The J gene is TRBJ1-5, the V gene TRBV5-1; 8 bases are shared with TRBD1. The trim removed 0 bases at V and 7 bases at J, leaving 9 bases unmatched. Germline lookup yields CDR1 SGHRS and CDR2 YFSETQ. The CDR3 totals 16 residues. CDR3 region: CASSLAPQGAGQPQHF. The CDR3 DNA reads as TGCGCCAGCAGCTTGGCCCCTCAGGGGGCAGGACAGCCCCAGCATTTT.

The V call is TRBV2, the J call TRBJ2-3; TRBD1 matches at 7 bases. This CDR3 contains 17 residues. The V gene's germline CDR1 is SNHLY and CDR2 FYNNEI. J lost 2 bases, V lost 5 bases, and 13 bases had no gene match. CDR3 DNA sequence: TGTGCCAGCAGTTCACCACCCGGGACAGCCATCACAGATACGCAGTATTTT. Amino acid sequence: CASSSPPGTAITDTQYF.

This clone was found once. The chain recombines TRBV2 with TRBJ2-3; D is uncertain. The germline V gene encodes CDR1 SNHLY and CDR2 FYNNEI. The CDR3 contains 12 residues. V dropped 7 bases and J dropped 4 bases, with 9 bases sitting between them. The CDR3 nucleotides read TGTGCCAGCAATGTTGGAGCAGATACGCAGTATTTT. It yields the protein CASNVGADTQYF.

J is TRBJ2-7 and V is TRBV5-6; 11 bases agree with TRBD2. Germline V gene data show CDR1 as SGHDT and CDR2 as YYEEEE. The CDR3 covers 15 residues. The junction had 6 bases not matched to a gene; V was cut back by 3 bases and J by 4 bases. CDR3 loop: CASSWYGTSGYEQYF. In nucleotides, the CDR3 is TGTGCCAGCAGCTGGTACGGGACTAGCGGATACGAGCAGTACTTC. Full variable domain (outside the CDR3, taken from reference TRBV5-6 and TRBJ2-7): DAGVTQSPTHLIKTRGQQVTLRCSPKSGHDTVSWYQQALGQGPQFIFQYYEEEERQRGNFPDRFSGHQFPNYSSELNVNALLLGDSALYLCASSWYGTSGYEQYFGPGTRLTVT.

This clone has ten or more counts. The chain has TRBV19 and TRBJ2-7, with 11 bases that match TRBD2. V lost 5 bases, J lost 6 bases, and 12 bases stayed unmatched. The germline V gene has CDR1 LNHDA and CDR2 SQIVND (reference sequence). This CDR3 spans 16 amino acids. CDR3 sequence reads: CASSPLGTSGWGEQYF. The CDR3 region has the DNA TGTGCCAGTAGTCCCCTTGGGACTAGCGGTTGGGGCGAGCAGTACTTC. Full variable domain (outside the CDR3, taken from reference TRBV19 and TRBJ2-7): DGGITQSPKYLFRKEGQNVTLSCEQNLNHDAMYWYRQDPGQGLRLIYYSQIVNDFQKGDIAEGYSVSREKKESFPLTVTSAQKNPTAFYLCASSPLGTSGWGEQYFGPGTRLTVT.

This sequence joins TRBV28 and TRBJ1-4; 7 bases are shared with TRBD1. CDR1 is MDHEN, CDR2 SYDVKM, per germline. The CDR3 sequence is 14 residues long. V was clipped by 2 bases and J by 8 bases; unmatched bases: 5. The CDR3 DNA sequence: TGTGCCAGCAGTTTACGACAGGGACACGAAAAACTGTTTTTT. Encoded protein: CASSLRQGHEKLFF.

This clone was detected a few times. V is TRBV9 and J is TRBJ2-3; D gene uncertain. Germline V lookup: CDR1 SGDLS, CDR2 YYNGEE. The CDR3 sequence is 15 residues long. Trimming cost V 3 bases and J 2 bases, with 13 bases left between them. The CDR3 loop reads CASSAYNRYTDTQYF. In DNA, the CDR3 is TGTGCCAGCAGCGCCTACAACAGATACACAGATACGCAGTATTTT.

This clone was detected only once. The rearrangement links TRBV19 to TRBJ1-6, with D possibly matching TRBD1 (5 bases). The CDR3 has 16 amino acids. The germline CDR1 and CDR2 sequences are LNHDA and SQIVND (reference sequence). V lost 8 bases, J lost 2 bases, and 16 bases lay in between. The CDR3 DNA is TGTGCCAGTTCTGCAGGGCCGGGCACCTATAATTCACCCCTCCACTTT. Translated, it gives CASSAGPGTYNSPLHF.

CDR3 amino acids: CASSSDRSRDKNTGELFF. Written as DNA, the CDR3 is TGTGCCAGCAGCTCCGACAGGTCCCGGGACAAGAACACCGGGGAGCTGTTTTTT. This chain uses TRBV5-6 with TRBJ2-2, with D tentatively TRBD1 (6 bases). Per germline, CDR1 SGHDT and CDR2 YYEEEE. This CDR3 is 18 amino acids long. V lost 3 bases and J 1 base, leaving 19 bases between the germline ends.

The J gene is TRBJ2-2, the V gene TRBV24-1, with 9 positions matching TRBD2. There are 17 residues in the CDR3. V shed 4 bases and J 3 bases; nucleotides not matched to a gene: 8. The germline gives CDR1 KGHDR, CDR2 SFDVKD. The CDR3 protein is CATSDLGSGSYTGELFF. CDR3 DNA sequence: TGTGCCACCAGTGACTTGGGTAGCGGGAGCTACACCGGGGAGCTGTTTTTT.